This T cell receptor (beta chain) was sequenced during a study of blood T cell repertoires in COVID-19. The CDR3 has 18 residues. The germline V gene encodes CDR1 SGHRS and CDR2 YFSETQ. V trimming: 0 bases; J trimming: 3 bases; junction bases outside the gene matches: 13. This clone was detected only a few times. The repertoire was sequenced with immunoSEQ multiplex PCR; TCRdb's copy has only in-frame clones and lacks some. The table lists 250,000 to 300,000 clones, 80% to 90% of them singletons. The origin of this receptor is a man aged 55 to 70 with acute or convalescent COVID-19. This chain links TRBV5-1 with TRBJ2-3; 7 bases map to TRBD1. Sequencing input: peripheral blood. Here the CDR3 reads CASSLAIQGLLLTDTQYF. The CDR3 region has the DNA TGCGCCAGCAGCTTGGCTATACAGGGGTTACTCTTAACAGATACGCAGTATTTT.